These T cell receptor beta chains were read from a single sample in a study of cytomegalovirus exposure and HLA in healthy donors. Using immunoSEQ multiplex PCR, the repertoire was profiled, and TCRdb retains in-frame clones only, with some absent. The data show approximately 190,000 clones, approximately 80% seen once. The source material was PBMCs. These receptors were collected from a man aged 35 to 55 in good health and CMV-seropositive. Each CDR3 is given without its conserved first and last residue.

J gene: TRBJ1-1
V gene: TRBV4-2
CDR3 protein: ASSQDGGLLNTEAF

J gene: TRBJ1-2
V gene: TRBV19
CDR3 protein: ASSRDREPYGYT

J gene: TRBJ2-2
V gene: TRBV6-1
CDR3 protein: ASRDRGYKVGELF

J gene: TRBJ2-1
V gene: TRBV5-1
CDR3 protein: ASSDDSGGYYNEQF

J gene: TRBJ2-5
V gene: TRBV6-5
CDR3 protein: ASSRTSGRYEQY

J gene: TRBJ2-1
V gene: TRBV5-4
CDR3 protein: ASSLGQGLYNEQF

J gene: TRBJ2-5
V gene: TRBV5-1
CDR3 protein: ASSRQGPQETQY

J gene: TRBJ1-6
V gene: TRBV2
CDR3 protein: ARNPTLDSPLH

J gene: TRBJ2-3
V gene: TRBV2
CDR3 protein: ASSVRRGGTDTQY

J gene: TRBJ2-3
V gene: TRBV5-1
CDR3 protein: ASNNRQGTDTQY

J gene: TRBJ1-1
V gene: TRBV5-1
CDR3 protein: ASSLADRELAEAF

J gene: TRBJ1-2
V gene: TRBV10-2
CDR3 protein: ASSAPGRTYGYT

J gene: TRBJ2-7
V gene: TRBV11-1
CDR3 protein: ASSLAGVVEQY

J gene: TRBJ2-3
V gene: TRBV27
CDR3 protein: ASRLAGHFTDTQY

J gene: TRBJ2-1
V gene: TRBV6-5
CDR3 protein: ASRPGSSRGQF

J gene: TRBJ2-7
V gene: TRBV28
CDR3 protein: ATSLGGGGIYEQY

J gene: TRBJ1-6
V gene: TRBV6-1
CDR3 protein: ASSENRNSPLH

J gene: TRBJ1-4
V gene: TRBV7-3
CDR3 protein: ASSLGREKLF

J gene: TRBJ2-7
V gene: TRBV6-1
CDR3 protein: ASSGGTGRLYEQY

J gene: TRBJ2-1
V gene: TRBV6-7
CDR3 protein: ASSYSGGGCNEQF

J gene: TRBJ2-7
V gene: TRBV2
CDR3 protein: ASSDGGAYEQY

J gene: TRBJ1-5
V gene: TRBV4-1
CDR3 protein: ASSQDMLRVAGGKRPQH

J gene: TRBJ2-7
V gene: TRBV7-9
CDR3 protein: ASSLYPPTGGYEQY

J gene: TRBJ1-6
V gene: TRBV2
CDR3 protein: ASRYRVDSPLH

J gene: TRBJ1-4
V gene: TRBV13
CDR3 protein: ASSRNRGREKLF

J gene: TRBJ1-5
V gene: TRBV15
CDR3 protein: ATSRDLGEPQH

J gene: TRBJ2-7
V gene: TRBV27
CDR3 protein: ASSYRTSGSIYEQY

J gene: TRBJ2-1
V gene: TRBV5-1
CDR3 protein: ASLDGTGGDEQF

J gene: TRBJ1-5
V gene: TRBV19
CDR3 protein: ASSIPPRQPQH

J gene: TRBJ2-7
V gene: TRBV7-6
CDR3 protein: ASSLMLGEQY

J gene: TRBJ2-6
V gene: TRBV28
CDR3 protein: ASRPSWGEGSGANVLT

J gene: TRBJ2-7
V gene: TRBV2
CDR3 protein: ASSEETAIHYEQY

J gene: TRBJ2-7
V gene: TRBV5-1
CDR3 protein: ASSSGLGAGEQY

J gene: TRBJ2-7
V gene: TRBV28
CDR3 protein: ASSLISEQY

J gene: TRBJ2-2
V gene: TRBV19
CDR3 protein: ASSFSGKGVGLNTGELF

J gene: TRBJ2-2
V gene: TRBV7-8
CDR3 protein: ASSFGQHGELF

J gene: TRBJ2-1
V gene: TRBV29-1
CDR3 protein: SQRQESSYNEQF

J gene: TRBJ2-4
V gene: TRBV5-1
CDR3 protein: ASSQDRTIILGKNIQY

J gene: TRBJ2-7
V gene: TRBV6-5
CDR3 protein: ASSYTGQGFYEQY

J gene: TRBJ2-2
V gene: TRBV23-1
CDR3 protein: ARLRGDRYTGELF

J gene: TRBJ2-4
V gene: TRBV4-1
CDR3 protein: ASSPPQWESKNIQY

J gene: TRBJ2-5
V gene: TRBV10-1
CDR3 protein: ASSVLRGVAQETQY

J gene: TRBJ1-2
V gene: TRBV27
CDR3 protein: ASSMINAIGNYGYT

J gene: TRBJ2-3
V gene: TRBV27
CDR3 protein: ASSLIAGGARDTQY

J gene: TRBJ2-5
V gene: TRBV6-4
CDR3 protein: ATLDRGETQY

J gene: TRBJ1-6
V gene: TRBV6-5
CDR3 protein: ASSYISGVGSPLH

J gene: TRBJ2-2
V gene: TRBV19
CDR3 protein: ASSGRGIVTGELF

J gene: TRBJ1-1
V gene: TRBV18
CDR3 protein: ASSPIRENTEAF

J gene: TRBJ1-1
V gene: TRBV7-2
CDR3 protein: ASSPQGASLGNTEAF

J gene: TRBJ2-3
V gene: TRBV11-2
CDR3 protein: ASSSTTGDTQY